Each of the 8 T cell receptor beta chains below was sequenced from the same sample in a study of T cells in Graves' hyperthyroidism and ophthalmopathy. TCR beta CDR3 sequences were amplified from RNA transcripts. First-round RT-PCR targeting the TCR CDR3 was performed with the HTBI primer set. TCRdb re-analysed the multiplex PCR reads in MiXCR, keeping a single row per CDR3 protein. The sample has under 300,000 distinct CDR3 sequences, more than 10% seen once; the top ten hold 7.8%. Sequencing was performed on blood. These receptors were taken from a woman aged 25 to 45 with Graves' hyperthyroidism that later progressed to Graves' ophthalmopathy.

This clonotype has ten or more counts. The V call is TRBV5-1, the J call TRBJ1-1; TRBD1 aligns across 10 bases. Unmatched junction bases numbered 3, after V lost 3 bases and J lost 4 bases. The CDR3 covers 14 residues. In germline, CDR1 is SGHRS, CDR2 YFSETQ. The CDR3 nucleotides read TGCGCCAGCAGCTCGACAGGGGGCTCCACTGAAGCTTTCTTT. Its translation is CASSSTGGSTEAFF.

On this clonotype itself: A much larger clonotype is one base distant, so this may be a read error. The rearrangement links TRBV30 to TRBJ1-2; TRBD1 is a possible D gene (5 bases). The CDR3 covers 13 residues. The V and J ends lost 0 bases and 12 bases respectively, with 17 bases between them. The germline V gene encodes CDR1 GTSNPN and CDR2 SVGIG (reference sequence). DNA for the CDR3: TGTGCCTGGAGTGTAGGACATACCACGGGCCACACCTTC. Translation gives CAWSVGHTTGHTF.

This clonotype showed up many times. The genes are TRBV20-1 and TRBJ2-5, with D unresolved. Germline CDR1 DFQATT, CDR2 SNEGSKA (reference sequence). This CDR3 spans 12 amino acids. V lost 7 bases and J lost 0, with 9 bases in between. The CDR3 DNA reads TGCAGTGGAGAGCCGTACCAAGAGACCCAGTACTTC. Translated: CSGEPYQETQYF.

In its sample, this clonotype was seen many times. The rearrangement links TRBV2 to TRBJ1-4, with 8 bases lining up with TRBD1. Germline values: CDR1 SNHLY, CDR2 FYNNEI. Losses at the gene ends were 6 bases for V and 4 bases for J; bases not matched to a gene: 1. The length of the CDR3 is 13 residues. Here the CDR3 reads CASRDRDNEKLFF. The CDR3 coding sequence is TGTGCCAGCAGGGACAGGGATAATGAAAAACTGTTTTTT.

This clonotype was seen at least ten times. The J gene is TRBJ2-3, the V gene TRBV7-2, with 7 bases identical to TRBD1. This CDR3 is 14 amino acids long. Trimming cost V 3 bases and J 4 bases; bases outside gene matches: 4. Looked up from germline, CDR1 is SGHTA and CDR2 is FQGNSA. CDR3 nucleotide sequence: TGTGCCAGCAGCTTGCACAGGGGTTCAGATACGCAGTATTTT. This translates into CASSLHRGSDTQYF. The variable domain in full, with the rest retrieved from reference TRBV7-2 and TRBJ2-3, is GAGVSQSPSNKVTEKGKDVELRCDPISGHTALYWYRQSLGQGLEFLIYFQGNSAPDKSGLPSDRFSAERTGGSVSTLTIQRTQQEDSAVYLCASSLHRGSDTQYFGPGTRLTVL.

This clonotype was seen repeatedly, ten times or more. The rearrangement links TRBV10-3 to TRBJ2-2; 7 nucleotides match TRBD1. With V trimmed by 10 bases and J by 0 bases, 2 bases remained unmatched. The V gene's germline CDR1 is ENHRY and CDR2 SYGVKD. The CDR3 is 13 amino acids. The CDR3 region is CATQGANTGELFF. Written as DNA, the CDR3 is TGTGCCACCCAGGGGGCGAACACCGGGGAGCTGTTTTTT.

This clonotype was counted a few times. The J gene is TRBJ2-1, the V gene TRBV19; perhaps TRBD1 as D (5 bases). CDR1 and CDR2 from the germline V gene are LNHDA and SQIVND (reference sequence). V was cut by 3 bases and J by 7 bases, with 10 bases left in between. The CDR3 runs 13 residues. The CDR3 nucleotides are TGTGCCAGTAGTATTTCAGGGCCAAATGAGCAGTTCTTC. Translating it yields CASSISGPNEQFF.

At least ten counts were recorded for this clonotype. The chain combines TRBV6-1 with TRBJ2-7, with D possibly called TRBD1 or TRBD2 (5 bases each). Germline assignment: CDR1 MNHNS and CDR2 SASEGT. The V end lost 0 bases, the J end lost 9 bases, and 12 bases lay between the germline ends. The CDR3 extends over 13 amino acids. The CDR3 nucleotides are TGTGCCAGCAGTGAAGCCGGGGCCCGGGGGCAGTACTTC. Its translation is CASSEAGARGQYF.